Below, one T cell receptor (beta chain) is given with its context. Source study methods: Reference gene primer amplification gave nucleated cell count estimates. Some clones are missing from TCRdb's copy, which holds only in-frame ones; the method was immunoSEQ multiplex PCR. From that table come the V and J calls and clone size; the DNA was used to work out D and trimming. The sample consists of approximately 190,000 clones, roughly 80% of them appearing once. This entry belongs to a study of blood T cell repertoires in COVID-19. As for the study in general: The study drew acute and convalescent COVID-19 samples from the United States, Italy and Spain. PBMCs, B-cell-depleted T cells, or T cells provided the cDNA or gDNA that made up the material.

Participants were aged roughly 18 to 89 years, lived in under 25 US areas, and enrolled virtually. The source of this sequence is a woman aged 55 to 70 with acute COVID-19. The sequenced sample was PBMCs or T cells enriched from blood (not recorded which).

CDR3 nucleotide sequence: TGTGCCAGCAGCCAAGATAGGGAGGGCCGACCCTTGGAGGAAAAACTGTTTTTT. It translates to CASSQDREGRPLEEKLFF. V is TRBV3-1 (or the pseudogene TRBV3-2) and J is TRBJ1-4; the D is unclear. CDR1 LGHDT and CDR2 YNNKEL come from the germline V gene (reference sequence). V was cut by 0 bases and J by 8 bases, with 22 bases left in between. The CDR3 covers 18 residues.